This TCR beta chain was recorded in a study of blood T cells in healthy people across ages. Whole-study findings and limits: One million T cells yielded diversity estimates that were considered underestimates. Versus aged donors, long-lived donors had higher diversity and more naive CD4+ cells. Lack of knowledge of donor CMV status possibly confounded expanded clonotype changes.

Primed by a sample-barcoded 5' primer and a J-beta primer mix, a second PCR proceeded for 7 to 11 cycles. Via MiXCR, TCRdb re-called the 5' RACE reads, giving one row per CDR3 protein. The sample comprises about 1.7 million distinct CDR3 sequences, approximately 30% of which are singletons, and about 8% rests with the top ten. This CDR3 comprises 16 residues. V trimming: 6 bases; J trimming: 3 bases; junction bases outside the gene matches: 11. In the case of this clonotype: Its target is unknown.

V usage is TRBV12-3 or TRBV12-4 and J usage is TRBJ2-5; 9 nucleotides match TRBD1. The sequencing sample was made of blood. This receptor was taken from a woman in her 30s in good health. The CDR3 sequence: CASSPRTGVRKETQYF. The CDR3 nucleotides are TGTGCCAGCAGCCCACGGACAGGGGTACGAAAAGAGACCCAGTACTTC.